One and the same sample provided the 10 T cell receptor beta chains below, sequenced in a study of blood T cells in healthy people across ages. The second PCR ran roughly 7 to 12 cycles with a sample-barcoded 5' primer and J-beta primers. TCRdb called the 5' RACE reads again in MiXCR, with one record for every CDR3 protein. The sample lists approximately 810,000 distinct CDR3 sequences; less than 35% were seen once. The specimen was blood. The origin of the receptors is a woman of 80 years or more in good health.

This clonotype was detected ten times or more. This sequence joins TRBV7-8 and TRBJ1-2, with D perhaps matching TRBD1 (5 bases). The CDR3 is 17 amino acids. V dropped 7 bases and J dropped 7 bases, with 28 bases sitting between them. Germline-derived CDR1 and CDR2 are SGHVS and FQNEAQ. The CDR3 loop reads CASTKRLGDFLVGGYTF. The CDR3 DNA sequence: TGTGCCAGCACAAAAAGACTGGGGGATTTCCTAGTAGGTGGCTACACCTTC.

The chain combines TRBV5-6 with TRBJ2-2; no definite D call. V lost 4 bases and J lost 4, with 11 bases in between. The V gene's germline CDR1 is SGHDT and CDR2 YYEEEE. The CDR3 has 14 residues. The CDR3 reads CASSQARATGELFF. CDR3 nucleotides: TGTGCCAGCAGCCAAGCCCGGGCCACCGGGGAGCTGTTTTTT.

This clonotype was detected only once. The CDR3 DNA is TGTGCCAGCAGCTTAGAGCACCGACGGTCAACTAATGAAAAACTGTTTTTT. Residues: CASSLEHRRSTNEKLFF. The V gene is TRBV7-8, the J gene TRBJ1-4; D unclear. The ends were cut back, 1 base at V and 0 bases at J, with 12 bases in the middle. Germline CDR1 is SGHVS and CDR2 is FQNEAQ. This CDR3 region has 17 residues.

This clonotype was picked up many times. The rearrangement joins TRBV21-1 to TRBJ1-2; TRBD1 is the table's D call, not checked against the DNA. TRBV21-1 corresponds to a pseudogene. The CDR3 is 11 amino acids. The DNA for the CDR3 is TGTGCCAGCAGCTCGGGGCATGGCTACACCTTC. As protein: CASSSGHGYTF.

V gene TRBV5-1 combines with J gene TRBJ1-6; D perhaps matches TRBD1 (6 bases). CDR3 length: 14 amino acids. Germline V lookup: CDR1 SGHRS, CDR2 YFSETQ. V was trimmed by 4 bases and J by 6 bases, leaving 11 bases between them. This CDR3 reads CASSTDSFNSPLHF. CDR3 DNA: TGCGCCAGCAGCACGGACAGCTTTAATTCACCCCTCCACTTT.

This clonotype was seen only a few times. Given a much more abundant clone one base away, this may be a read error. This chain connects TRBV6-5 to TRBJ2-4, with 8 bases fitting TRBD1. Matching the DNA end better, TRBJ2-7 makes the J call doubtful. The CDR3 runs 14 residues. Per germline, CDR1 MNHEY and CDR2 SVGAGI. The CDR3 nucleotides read TGTGCCGGCAGCCGTGACAGGGGAGGACTCGAGCAGTACTTC. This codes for CAGSRDRGGLEQYF.

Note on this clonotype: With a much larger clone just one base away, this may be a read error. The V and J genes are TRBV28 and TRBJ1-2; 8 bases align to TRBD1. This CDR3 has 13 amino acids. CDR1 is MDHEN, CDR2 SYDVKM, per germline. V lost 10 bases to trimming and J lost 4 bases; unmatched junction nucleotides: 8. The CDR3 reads CANTTDRGYGYTF. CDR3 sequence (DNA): TGTGCCAACACTACCGACAGGGGCTATGGCTACACCTTC.

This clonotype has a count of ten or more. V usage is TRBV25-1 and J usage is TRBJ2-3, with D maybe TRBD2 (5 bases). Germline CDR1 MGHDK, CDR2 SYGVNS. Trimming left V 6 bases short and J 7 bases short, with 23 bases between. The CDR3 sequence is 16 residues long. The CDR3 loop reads CASSGKGLLLENTQYF. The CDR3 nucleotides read TGTGCCAGCAGCGGAAAAGGACTGCTCCTTGAGAATACGCAGTATTTT.

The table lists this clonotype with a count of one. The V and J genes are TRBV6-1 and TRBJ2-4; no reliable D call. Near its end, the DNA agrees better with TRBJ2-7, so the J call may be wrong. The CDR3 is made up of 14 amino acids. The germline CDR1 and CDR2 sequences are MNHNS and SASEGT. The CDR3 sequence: CASSEAGRPYEQYF. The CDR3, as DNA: TGTGCCAGCAGTGAAGCGGGTAGACCCTACGAGCAGTACTTC.

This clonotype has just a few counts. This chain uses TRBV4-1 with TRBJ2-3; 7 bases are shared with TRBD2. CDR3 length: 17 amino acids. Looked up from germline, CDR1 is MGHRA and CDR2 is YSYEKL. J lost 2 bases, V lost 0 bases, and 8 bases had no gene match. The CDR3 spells CASSQDRSAGVTDTQYF. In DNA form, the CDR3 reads TGCGCCAGCAGCCAAGATAGATCGGCGGGGGTCACAGATACGCAGTATTTT.